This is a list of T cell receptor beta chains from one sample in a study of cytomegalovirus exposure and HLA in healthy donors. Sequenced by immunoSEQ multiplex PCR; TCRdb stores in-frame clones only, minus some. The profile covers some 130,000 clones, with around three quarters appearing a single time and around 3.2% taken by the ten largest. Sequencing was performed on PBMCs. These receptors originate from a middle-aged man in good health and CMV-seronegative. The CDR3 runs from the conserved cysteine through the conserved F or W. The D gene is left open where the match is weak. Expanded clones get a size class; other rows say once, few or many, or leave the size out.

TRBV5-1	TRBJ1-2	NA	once	CASSLGQGNGYTF	TGCGCCAGCAGCTTGGGGCAGGGTAATGGCTACACCTTC
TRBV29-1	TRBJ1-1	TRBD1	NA	CSGHSGTGRTEAFF	TGCAGCGGGCATTCCGGGACAGGGCGGACTGAAGCTTTCTTT
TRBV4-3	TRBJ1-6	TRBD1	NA	CASSQDLGTGDSPLHF	TGCGCCAGCAGCCAAGATCTGGGGACAGGGGATTCACCCCTCCACTTT
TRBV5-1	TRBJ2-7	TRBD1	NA	CASSLTGEYEQYF	TGCGCCAGCAGCTTGACAGGGGAGTACGAGCAGTACTTC
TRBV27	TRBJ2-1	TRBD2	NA	CASSFLAGTEQFF	TGTGCCAGCAGTTTCCTAGCGGGAACTGAGCAGTTCTTC
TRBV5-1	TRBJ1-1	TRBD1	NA	CASSSDRGQTEAFF	TGCGCCAGCAGCAGTGACAGGGGGCAAACTGAAGCTTTCTTT
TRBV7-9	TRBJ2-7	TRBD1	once	CASSLRTGDYEQYF	TGTGCCAGCAGCTTAAGGACAGGGGACTACGAGCAGTACTTC
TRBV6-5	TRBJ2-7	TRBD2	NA	CASSIEREGGHEQYF	TGTGCCAGCAGTATCGAGCGGGAGGGCGGCCACGAGCAGTACTTC
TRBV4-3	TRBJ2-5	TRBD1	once	CASSQDRGETQYF	TGCGCCAGCAGCCAAGACAGGGGGGAGACCCAGTACTTC
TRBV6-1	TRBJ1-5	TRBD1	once	CASSELDRDQPQHF	TGTGCCAGCAGCGAATTGGACAGGGACCAGCCCCAGCATTTT
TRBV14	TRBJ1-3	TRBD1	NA	CASSPGTGLAGNTIYF	TGTGCCAGCAGCCCCGGGACAGGGCTTGCTGGAAACACCATATATTTT
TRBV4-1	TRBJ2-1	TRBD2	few	CASSLLAGGRNEQFF	TGCGCCAGCAGCCTCCTAGCGGGAGGCCGCAATGAGCAGTTCTTC
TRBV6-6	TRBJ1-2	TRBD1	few	CASSRQGENYGYTF	TGTGCCAGCAGCCGGCAGGGGGAGAACTATGGCTACACCTTC
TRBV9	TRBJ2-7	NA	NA	CASSVAVSYEQYF	TGTGCCAGCAGCGTAGCTGTCTCCTACGAGCAGTACTTC
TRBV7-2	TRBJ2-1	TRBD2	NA	CASGKTGTRVTNEQFF	TGTGCCAGCGGAAAAACCGGGACTAGGGTCACCAATGAGCAGTTCTTC
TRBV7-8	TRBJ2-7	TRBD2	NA	CASSSPGLSSGEHIPSSEQYF	TGTGCCAGCAGCTCCCCAGGTCTGTCTAGCGGGGAGCATATCCCGTCGTCCGAGCAGTACTTC
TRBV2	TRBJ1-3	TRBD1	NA	CASRGQGRPGNTIYF	TGTGCCAGCAGGGGACAGGGACGACCTGGAAACACCATATATTTT
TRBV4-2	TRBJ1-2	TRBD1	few	CASSRSSRRDRGWGGYTF	TGTGCCAGCAGCCGCTCGTCCAGGCGGGACAGGGGATGGGGTGGCTACACCTTC
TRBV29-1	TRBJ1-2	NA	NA	CSVEDMGDYGYTF	TGCAGCGTTGAAGATATGGGCGACTATGGCTACACCTTC
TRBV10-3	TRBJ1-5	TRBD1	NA	CAISELPPGQDPPQPQHF	TGTGCCATCAGTGAGTTACCTCCTGGACAGGACCCTCCGCAGCCCCAGCATTTT
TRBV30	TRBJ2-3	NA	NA	CAWSVLNADTQYF	TGTGCCTGGAGTGTACTGAACGCAGATACGCAGTATTTT
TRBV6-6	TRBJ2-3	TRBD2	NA	CASRQNLAGVGDTQYF	TGTGCCAGCAGGCAAAATCTAGCGGGAGTGGGAGATACGCAGTATTTT
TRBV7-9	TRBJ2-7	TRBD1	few	CASSLFDRGFWEQYF	TGTGCCAGCAGCTTATTTGACAGGGGGTTTTGGGAGCAGTACTTC
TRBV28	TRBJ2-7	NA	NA	CASSNPGRGYEQYF	TGTGCCAGCAGTAACCCAGGAAGGGGCTACGAGCAGTACTTC
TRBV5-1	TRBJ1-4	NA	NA	CASSFGGGVGRAHATNEKLFF	TGCGCCAGCAGCTTCGGCGGGGGGGTGGGGCGGGCCCATGCAACTAATGAAAAACTGTTTTTT
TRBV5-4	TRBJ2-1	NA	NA	CASRLDSHNEQFF	TGTGCCAGCAGACTCGACAGCCACAATGAGCAGTTCTTC
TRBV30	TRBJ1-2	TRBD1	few	CAWDPGQGSSYTF	TGTGCCTGGGATCCGGGACAGGGATCCAGCTACACCTTC
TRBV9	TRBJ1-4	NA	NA	CASSVSGGGSTNEKLFF	TGTGCCAGCAGCGTTTCCGGGGGGGGGTCAACTAATGAAAAACTGTTTTTT
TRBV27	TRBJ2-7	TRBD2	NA	CASSLRREGYEQYF	TGTGCCAGCAGCCTTCGGCGGGAGGGGTACGAGCAGTACTTC
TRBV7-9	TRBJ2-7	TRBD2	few	CASTPGLAETYEQYF	TGTGCCAGCACCCCGGGCCTAGCGGAGACCTACGAGCAGTACTTC
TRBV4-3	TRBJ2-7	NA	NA	CASSQEFSSYEQYF	TGCGCCAGCAGCCAAGAGTTCAGTTCCTACGAGCAGTACTTC
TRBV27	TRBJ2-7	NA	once	CASRDGAGNYEQYF	TGTGCCAGCAGGGATGGGGCGGGGAACTACGAGCAGTACTTC
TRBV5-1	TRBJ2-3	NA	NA	CASSIQGTDTQYF	TGCGCCAGCAGCATACAGGGCACAGATACGCAGTATTTT
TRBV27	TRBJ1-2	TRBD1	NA	CASSSTPRQGKTGYTF	TGTGCCAGCAGTTCAACCCCTCGACAGGGGAAAACGGGCTACACCTTC
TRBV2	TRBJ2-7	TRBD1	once	CASTRTGGSYEQYF	TGTGCCAGCACTAGGACAGGGGGGTCCTACGAGCAGTACTTC
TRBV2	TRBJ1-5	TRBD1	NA	CASSLQGAYQPQHF	TGTGCCAGCAGTCTCCAGGGGGCTTATCAGCCCCAGCATTTT
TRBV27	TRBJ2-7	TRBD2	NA	CASRPSGGFYEQYF	TGTGCCAGCAGGCCTAGCGGGGGCTTCTACGAGCAGTACTTC
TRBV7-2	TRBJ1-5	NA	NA	CASSLIAGFNQPQHF	TGTGCCAGCAGCCTAATCGCCGGGTTTAATCAGCCCCAGCATTTT
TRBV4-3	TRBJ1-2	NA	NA	CASSQDWAGYGYTF	TGCGCCAGCAGCCAAGATTGGGCAGGCTATGGCTACACCTTC
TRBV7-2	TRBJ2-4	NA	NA	CASSQGQGNIQYF	TGTGCCAGCAGCCAGGGCCAGGGAAACATTCAGTACTTC
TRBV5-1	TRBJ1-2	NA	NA	CASSPRAEHGYTF	TGCGCCAGCAGCCCGCGAGCCGAGCATGGCTACACCTTC
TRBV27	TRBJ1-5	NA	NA	CASSLSFAVGLQPQHF	TGTGCCAGCAGTTTATCGTTCGCCGTCGGGTTACAGCCCCAGCATTTT
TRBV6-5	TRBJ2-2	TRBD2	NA	CASSPGTSGSGELFF	TGTGCCAGCAGCCCAGGGACTAGCGGGAGCGGGGAGCTGTTTTTT